Reported below is one T cell receptor (beta chain). A much larger clonotype is one base distant, so this may be a read error. The data stem from a study of kidney transplant recipient with SARS-CoV-2 infection. CDR1 and CDR2 from the germline V gene are WNHNN and SYGVQD (reference sequence). This CDR3 comprises 17 residues. TCRdb ran MiXCR on the reads and lists one entry per CDR3 protein. Here the sample spans approximately 240,000 distinct CDR3 sequences, under 35% being singletons. The TCR sequence derives from a male patient aged 25-45 years who had COVID-19 and was a kidney transplant recipient. The T cells may partly be graft donor cells. The J gene is TRBJ2-2, the V gene TRBV10-1; TRBD2 is a possible D gene (5 bases). The sample consisted of a blood sample, taken at baseline and on roughly day 120 from a kidney transplant recipient. The CDR3 DNA reads TGCGCCAGCAGTGAGTCGAAGTGGTCCGGGAACATCGGGGAGCTGTTTTTT. Protein sequence: CASSESKWSGNIGELFF.